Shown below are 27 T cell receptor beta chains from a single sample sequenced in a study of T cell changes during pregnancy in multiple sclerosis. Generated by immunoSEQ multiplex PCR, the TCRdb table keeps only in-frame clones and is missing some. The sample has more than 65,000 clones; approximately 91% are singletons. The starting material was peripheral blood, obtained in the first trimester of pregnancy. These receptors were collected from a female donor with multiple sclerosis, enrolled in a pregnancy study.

The CDR3, as DNA: TGTGCCAGCAGCTTGGACAGGGTAGGGGTCGCTGAAGCTTTCTTT. Protein product: CASSLDRVGVAEAFF. The chain links TRBV5-4 to TRBJ1-1; perhaps TRBD1 as D (6 bases). V lost 0 bases to trimming and J lost 6 bases, with 15 bases between them. The germline V gene encodes CDR1 SGHNT and CDR2 YYREEE (reference sequence). This CDR3 is built from 15 residues.

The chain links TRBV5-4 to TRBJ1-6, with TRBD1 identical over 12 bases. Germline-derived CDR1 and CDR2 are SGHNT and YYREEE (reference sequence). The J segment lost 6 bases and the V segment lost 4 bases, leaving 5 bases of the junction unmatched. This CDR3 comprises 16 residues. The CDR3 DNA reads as TGTGCCAGCAGCCCAGGGACAGGGGGCGTTAATTCACCCCTCCACTTT. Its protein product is CASSPGTGGVNSPLHF.

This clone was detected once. In DNA form, the CDR3 reads TGTGCCAGCAGCTTACAGGGTTGGGTCTCTGAAGCTTTCTTT. Its protein is CASSLQGWVSEAFF. The rearrangement joins TRBV7-2 to TRBJ1-1; possibly TRBD1 for D (5 bases). Between the trimmed V and J ends, which lost 2 bases and 6 bases, there was a span of 13 bases. The CDR3 has 14 amino acids. CDR1 SGHTA and CDR2 FQGNSA come from the germline V gene.

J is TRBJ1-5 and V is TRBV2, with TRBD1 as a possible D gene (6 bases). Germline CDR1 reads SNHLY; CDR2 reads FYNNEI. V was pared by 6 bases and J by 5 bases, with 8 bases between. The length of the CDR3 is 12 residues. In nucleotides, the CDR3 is TGTGCCAGCAGGCGGACAGATCAGCCCCAGCATTTT. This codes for CASRRTDQPQHF.

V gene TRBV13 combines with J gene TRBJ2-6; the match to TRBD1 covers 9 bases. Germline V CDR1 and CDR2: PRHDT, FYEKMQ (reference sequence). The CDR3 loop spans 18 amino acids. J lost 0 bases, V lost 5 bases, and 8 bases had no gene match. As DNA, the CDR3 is TGTGCCAGCAGCCCCTGGGACAGGGCTAGCTCTGGGGCCAACGTCCTGACTTTC. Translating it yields CASSPWDRASSGANVLTF.

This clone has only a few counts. DNA of the CDR3: TGTGCCAGTATGTCGCCCGGGACAGGGGATACTGAAGCTTTCTTT. Its translation is CASMSPGTGDTEAFF. The chain combines TRBV19 with TRBJ1-1; TRBD1 agrees at 10 bases. Germline CDR1 and CDR2: LNHDA and SQIVND (reference sequence). This CDR3 comprises 15 residues. The V segment lost 7 bases and the J segment 5 bases; nucleotides outside the gene matches: 10.

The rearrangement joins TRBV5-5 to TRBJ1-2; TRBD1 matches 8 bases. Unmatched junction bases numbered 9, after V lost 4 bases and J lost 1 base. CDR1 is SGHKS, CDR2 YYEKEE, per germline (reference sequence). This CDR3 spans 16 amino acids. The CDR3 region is CASSPETTGGNYGYTF. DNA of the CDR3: TGTGCCAGCAGCCCTGAAACTACAGGGGGTAACTATGGCTACACCTTC.

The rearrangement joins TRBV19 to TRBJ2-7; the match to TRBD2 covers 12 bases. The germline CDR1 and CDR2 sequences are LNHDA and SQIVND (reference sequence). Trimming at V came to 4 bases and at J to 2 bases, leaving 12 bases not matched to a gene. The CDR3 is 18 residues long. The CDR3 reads CASSTMMTSGSVPYEQYF. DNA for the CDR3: TGTGCCAGTAGTACCATGATGACTAGCGGGAGTGTTCCCTACGAGCAGTACTTC.

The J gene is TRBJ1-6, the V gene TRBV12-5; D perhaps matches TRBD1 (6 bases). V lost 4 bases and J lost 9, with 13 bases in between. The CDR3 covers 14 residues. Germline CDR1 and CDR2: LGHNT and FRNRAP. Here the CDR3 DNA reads TGTGCTAGTGGTTCGAATACAGGGTTTTCACCCCTCCACTTT. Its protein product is CASGSNTGFSPLHF.

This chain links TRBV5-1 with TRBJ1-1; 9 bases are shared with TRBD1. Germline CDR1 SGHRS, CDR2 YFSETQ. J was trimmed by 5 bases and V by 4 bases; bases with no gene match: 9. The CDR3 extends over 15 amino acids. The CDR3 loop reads CASSGTGKEGTEAFF. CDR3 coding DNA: TGCGCCAGCAGCGGGACAGGGAAGGAAGGAACTGAAGCTTTCTTT.

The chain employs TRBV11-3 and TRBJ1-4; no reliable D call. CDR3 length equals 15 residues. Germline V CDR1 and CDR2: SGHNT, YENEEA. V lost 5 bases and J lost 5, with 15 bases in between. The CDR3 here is CASSPRLAGNEKLFF. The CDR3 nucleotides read TGTGCCAGCAGCCCCAGGTTGGCGGGAAATGAAAAACTGTTTTTT. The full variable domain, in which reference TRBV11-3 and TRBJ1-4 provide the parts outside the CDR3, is EAGVVQSPRYKIIEKKQPVAFWCNPISGHNTLYWYLQNLGQGPELLIRYENEEAVDDSQLPKDRFSAERLKGVDSTLKIQPAELGDSAVYLCASSPRLAGNEKLFFGSGTQLSVL.

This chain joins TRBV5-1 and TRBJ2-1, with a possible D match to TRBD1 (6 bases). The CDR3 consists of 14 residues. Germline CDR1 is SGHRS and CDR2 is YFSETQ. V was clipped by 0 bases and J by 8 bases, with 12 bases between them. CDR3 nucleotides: TGCGCCAGCAGCTTGGGGCAGGGGTACGATGAGCAGTTCTTC. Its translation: CASSLGQGYDEQFF.

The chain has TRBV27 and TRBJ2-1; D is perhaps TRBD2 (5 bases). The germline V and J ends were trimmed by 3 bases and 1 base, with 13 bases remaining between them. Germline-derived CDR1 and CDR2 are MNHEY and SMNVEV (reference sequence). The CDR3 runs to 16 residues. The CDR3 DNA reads TGTGCCAGCAGTTTCGTAGCGCCGATGTCCTACAATGAGCAGTTCTTC. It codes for CASSFVAPMSYNEQFF.

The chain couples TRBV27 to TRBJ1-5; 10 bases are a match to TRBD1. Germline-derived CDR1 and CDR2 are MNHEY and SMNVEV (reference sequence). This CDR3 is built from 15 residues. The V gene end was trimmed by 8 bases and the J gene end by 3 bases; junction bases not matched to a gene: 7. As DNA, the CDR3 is TGTGCCAGCGGTCGGACAGGGGGTGCCAATCAGCCCCAGCATTTT. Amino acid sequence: CASGRTGGANQPQHF.

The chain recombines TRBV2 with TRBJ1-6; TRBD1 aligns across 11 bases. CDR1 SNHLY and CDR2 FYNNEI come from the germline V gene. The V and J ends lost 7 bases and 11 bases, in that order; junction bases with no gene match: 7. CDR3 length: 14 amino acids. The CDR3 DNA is TGTGCCAGCAACCGGGACAGGGGGTTAACACCCCTCCACTTT. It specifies CASNRDRGLTPLHF.

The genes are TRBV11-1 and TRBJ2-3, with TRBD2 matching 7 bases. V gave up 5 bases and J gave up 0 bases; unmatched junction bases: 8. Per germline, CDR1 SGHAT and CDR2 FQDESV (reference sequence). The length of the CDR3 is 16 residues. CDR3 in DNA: TGTGCCAGCAGCGACCGAGCGGGGAGAAGCACAGATACGCAGTATTTT. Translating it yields CASSDRAGRSTDTQYF.

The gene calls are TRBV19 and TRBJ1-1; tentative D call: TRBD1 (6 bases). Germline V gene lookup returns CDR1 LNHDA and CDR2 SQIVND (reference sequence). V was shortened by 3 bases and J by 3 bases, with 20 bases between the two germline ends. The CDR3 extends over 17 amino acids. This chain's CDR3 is CASSIFFSGRGHTEAFF. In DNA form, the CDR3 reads TGTGCCAGTAGTATCTTTTTTTCGGGCAGGGGACACACTGAAGCTTTCTTT.

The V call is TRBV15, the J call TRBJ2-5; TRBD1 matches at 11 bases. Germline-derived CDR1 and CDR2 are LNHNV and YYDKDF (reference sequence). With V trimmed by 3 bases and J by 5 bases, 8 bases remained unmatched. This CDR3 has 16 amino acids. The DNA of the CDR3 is TGTGCCACCAGCAGGGGGGGACAGGGGGTAGAGGAGACCCAGTACTTC. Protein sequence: CATSRGGQGVEETQYF.

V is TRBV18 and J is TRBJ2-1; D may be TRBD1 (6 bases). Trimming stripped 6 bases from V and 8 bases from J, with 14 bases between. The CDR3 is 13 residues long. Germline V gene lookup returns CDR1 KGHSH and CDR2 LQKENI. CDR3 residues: CASSLRQADEQFF. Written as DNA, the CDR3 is TGTGCCAGCTCCCTACGACAGGCAGATGAGCAGTTCTTC. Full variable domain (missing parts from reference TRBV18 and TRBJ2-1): NAGVMQNPRHLVRRRGQEARLRCSPMKGHSHVYWYRQLPEEGLKFMVYLQKENIIDESGMPKERFSAEFPKEGPSILRIQQVVRGDSAAYFCASSLRQADEQFFGPGTRLTVL.

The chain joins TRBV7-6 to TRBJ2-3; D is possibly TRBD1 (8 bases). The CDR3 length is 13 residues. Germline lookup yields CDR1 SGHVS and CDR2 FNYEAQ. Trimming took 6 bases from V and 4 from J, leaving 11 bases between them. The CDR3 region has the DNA TGTGCCAGCAGAACAGGGGGGGCAGATACGCAGTATTTT. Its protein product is CASRTGGADTQYF.

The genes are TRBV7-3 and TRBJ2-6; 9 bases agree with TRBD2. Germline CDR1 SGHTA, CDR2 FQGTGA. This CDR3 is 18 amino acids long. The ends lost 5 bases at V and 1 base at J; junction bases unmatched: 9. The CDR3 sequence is CASSLKGGGASGANVLTF. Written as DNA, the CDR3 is TGTGCCAGCAGCCTAAAGGGCGGGGGGGCGTCTGGGGCCAACGTCCTGACTTTC.

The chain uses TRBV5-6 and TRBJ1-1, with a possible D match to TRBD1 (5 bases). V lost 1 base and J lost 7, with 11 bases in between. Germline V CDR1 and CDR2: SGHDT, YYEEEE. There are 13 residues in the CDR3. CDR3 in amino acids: CASSLPMQGEAFF. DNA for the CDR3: TGTGCCAGCAGCTTGCCGATGCAGGGTGAAGCTTTCTTT.

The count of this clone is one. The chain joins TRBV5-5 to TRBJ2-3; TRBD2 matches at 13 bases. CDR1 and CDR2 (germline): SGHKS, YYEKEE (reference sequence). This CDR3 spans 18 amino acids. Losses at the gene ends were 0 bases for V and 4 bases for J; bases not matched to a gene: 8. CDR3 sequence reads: CASSLAKTSGGWADTQYF. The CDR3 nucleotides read TGTGCCAGCAGCTTGGCGAAGACTAGCGGGGGGTGGGCAGATACGCAGTATTTT.

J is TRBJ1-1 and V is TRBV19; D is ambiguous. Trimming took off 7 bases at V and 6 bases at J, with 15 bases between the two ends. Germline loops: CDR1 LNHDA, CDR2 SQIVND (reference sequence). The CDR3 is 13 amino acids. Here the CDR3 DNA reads TGTGCCAGTATTCCGGGGAGTGGCGCTGAAGCTTTCTTT. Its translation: CASIPGSGAEAFF.

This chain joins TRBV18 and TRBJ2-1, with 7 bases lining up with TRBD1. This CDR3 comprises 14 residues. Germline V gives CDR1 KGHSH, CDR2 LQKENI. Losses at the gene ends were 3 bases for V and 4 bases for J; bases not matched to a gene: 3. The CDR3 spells CASSPQGVYNEQFF. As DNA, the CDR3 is TGTGCCAGCTCACCGCAGGGGGTTTACAATGAGCAGTTCTTC.

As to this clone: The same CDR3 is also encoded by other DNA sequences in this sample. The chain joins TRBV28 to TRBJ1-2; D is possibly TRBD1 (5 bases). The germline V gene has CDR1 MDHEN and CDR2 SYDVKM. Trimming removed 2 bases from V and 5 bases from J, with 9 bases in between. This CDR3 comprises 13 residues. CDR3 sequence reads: CASSLGGGYGYTF. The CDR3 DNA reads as TGTGCCAGCAGTTTAGGGGGGGGATATGGCTACACCTTC.

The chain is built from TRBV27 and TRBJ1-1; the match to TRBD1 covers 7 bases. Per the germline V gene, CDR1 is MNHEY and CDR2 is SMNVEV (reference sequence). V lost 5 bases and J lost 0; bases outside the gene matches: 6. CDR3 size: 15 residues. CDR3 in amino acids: CASSSGTVMNTEAFF. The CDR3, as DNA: TGTGCCAGCAGTAGTGGGACAGTGATGAACACTGAAGCTTTCTTT.